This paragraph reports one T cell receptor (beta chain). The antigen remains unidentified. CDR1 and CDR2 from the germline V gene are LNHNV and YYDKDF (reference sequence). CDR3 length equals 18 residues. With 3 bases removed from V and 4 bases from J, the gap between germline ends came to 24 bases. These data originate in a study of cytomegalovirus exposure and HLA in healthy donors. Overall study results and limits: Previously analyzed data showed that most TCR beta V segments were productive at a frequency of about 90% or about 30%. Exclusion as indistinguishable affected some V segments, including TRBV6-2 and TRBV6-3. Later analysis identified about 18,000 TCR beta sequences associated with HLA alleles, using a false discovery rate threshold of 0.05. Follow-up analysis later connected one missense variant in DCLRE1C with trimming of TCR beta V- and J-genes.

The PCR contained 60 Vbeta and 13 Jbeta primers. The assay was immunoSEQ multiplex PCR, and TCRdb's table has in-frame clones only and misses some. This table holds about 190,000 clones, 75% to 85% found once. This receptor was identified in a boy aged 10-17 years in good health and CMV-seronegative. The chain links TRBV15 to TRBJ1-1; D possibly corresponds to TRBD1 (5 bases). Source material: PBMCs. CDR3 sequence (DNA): TGTGCCACCAGCAGCGAAATGTCAGGGATGTTATTTAGCACTGAAGCTTTCTTT. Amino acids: CATSSEMSGMLFSTEAFF.